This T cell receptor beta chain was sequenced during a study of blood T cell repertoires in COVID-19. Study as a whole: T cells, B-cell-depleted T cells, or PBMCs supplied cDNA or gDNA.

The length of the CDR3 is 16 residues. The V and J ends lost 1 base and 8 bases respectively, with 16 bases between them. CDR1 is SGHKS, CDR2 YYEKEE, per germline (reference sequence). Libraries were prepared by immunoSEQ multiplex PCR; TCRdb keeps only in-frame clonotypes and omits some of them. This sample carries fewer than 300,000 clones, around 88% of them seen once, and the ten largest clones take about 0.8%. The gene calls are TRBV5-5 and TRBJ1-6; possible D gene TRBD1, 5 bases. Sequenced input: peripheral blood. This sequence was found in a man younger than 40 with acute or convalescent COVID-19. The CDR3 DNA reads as TGTGCCAGCAGCTTGTTGGTGTGGCAGGGCGATTCACCCCTCCACTTT. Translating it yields CASSLLVWQGDSPLHF.